This T cell receptor (beta chain) was sequenced in a study of vaccination and CD4 T cells after COVID-19 (dated 2022 in TCRdb). Some background on the complete study: Every convalescent patient had a positive nasal swab PCR test for SARS-CoV-2, with mild disease in 9 or 10 patients and severe disease in one. The convalescent cohort included six males and four females, with two Hispanic individuals, seven Caucasians, two Asians and one multiracial person. Two doses of either the Pfizer-BioNTech BNT162b2 vaccine (n=8) or the Moderna mRNA-1273 vaccine (n=2) were administered to participants. Post-COVID blood samples were collected from convalescent patients a median of roughly 100 days after diagnosis, with a range of roughly 35 to 180 days. The time from the second vaccine dose to post-vaccine blood sampling had a median of roughly 77 days and ranged from about 14 to 250 days. For stimulating the cultures, overlapping spike peptide pools were used, derived from SARS-CoV-2 as well as from the common cold coronaviruses HCoV-NL63, HCoV-OC43 and HCoV-229E. As controls, cultures received a CEFX viral epitope pool (the positive control), an HIV-1 Nef peptide pool (the negative control), or no peptide at all. The spike-specific CD4+ TCR repertoire was compared before and after mRNA vaccination in under 11 COVID-19 convalescent patients and a few infection-naive healthy vaccine recipients.

The protocol used for the library was PCR. DNA from cultured CD4+ T cells was subjected to TCR sequencing with the Oncomine TCR Beta short-read assay at the Johns Hopkins FTIC core. The QIAamp micro DNA kit was used to extract genomic DNA from the cultured CD4+ T cells. Oncomine TCR Beta libraries from cultured CD4+ T cells were pooled using unique dual indexes and sequenced on an Illumina iSeq 100. As for how the authors treated the data: Non-productive sequences were removed, and CDR3s that did not start with C, did not end with F or W, or were shorter than 7 amino acids were discarded. Antigen-specific clonotypes were identified using the MANAFEST web application through comparison of peptide-stimulated wells with reference and other culture wells. To be called positive, a clone needed an FDR below 0.05, an odds ratio above 5, and a productive frequency above 0.1% in at least two of three replicate wells. A clonotype counted as cross-reactive if it showed significant expansion both in the SARS-CoV-2 spike wells and in at least one common cold coronavirus spike condition. Similarity between CDR3 sequences was evaluated in R version 3.6.1 using Levenshtein distances (stringdist) and unrooted phylogenetic trees (ape). The public reads were quality trimmed at Q25 with fastp and then assembled into clones with MiXCR by TCRdb, keeping productive beta chains. CDR3 protein duplicates are merged, each entry listing the most common genes and DNA. The V and J calls were not made by the authors but by TCRdb's processing. The sample profile shows about 19,000 distinct CDR3 sequences; roughly half of them were found once. The biggest ten clones account for roughly 2.6% of the sample.

This clonotype showed up just a few times. No cognate antigen has been identified for it. No much larger clone exists at a distance of one base, and base qualities are not known. General conclusions and limits of the study: Of the vaccine-specific clones in convalescent patients, 304 of 307, or nearly all, reacted only to SARS-CoV-2 spike and did not cross-react with common cold coronaviruses. Although the median number of SARS-CoV-2-reactive clonotypes went up from roughly 23 after infection to approximately 40 after vaccination, the increase was not significant. Relatively few convalescent patients were included in the study, and early timepoints after natural infection were not analyzed. Among the post-vaccine SARS-CoV-2-reactive clones in convalescent patients, a median 86.3% showed up only after vaccination, which suggests vaccine-specific priming.

According to the study, the label for this sample's treatment or condition signals: roughly 11-day PBMC culture with coronavirus spike peptide pools or control peptides (ViraFEST assay). The ViraFEST assay, used in the study, expanded antigen-specific T cells with peptide pools and then identified the expanded clonotypes through TCR sequencing. The convalescent patients' positive SARS-CoV-2 PCR tests fell between March and December 2020, which was before the Alpha, Beta and Delta variants emerged in the United States. Roughly 2 million PBMCs per well were cultured in IMDM with roughly 5.5% human AB serum and about 9.7 IU/ml IL-2, plus 10 ug/ml peptide pools. Half of the culture medium was replaced with fresh IL-2-containing medium on days 3 and 7. After 9 to 11 days of culture, CD4+ T cells were isolated by negative selection with the EasySep CD4+ T cell isolation kit. Ficoll-Paque Plus gradient centrifugation was used to isolate PBMCs from whole blood, and the isolated PBMCs were then either used fresh or cryopreserved at -140C. Triplicate wells were generally used for each culture condition.

This sequence originates from a human donor who had recovered from COVID-19. The sequences come from CD4+ T cells from blood, cultured in vitro, collected after SARS-CoV-2 vaccination.

The nucleotide sequence is TGTGCCATCAGTGAGTCTCGTTTGGTACCTGGGTATGGCTACACCTTC. Its protein is CAISESRLVPGYGYTF. This sequence uses TRBV10-3 and TRBJ1-2; the D gene cannot be named for sure. Relative to germline, V is 0 bases shorter and J is 5 bases shorter, with 16 bases between their ends. Its CDR3 holds 16 amino acids, cysteine through phenylalanine. Here the CDR3 DNA is all that survives: 48 bases in frame from base 1. The germline V gene provides CDR1 ENHRY and CDR2 SYGVKD.